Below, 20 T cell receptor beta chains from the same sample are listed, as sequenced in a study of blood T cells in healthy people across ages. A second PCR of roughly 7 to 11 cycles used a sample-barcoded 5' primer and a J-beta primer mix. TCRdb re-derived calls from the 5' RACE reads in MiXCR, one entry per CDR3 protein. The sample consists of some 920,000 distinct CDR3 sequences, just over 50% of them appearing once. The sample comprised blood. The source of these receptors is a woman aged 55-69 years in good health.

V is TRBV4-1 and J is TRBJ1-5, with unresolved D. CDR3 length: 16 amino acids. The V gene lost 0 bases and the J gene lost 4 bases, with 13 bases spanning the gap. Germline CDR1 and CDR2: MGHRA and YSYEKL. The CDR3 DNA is TGCGCCAGCAGCCAAGACGAAGGGAGGGCAAATCAGCCCCAGCATTTT. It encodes CASSQDEGRANQPQHF.

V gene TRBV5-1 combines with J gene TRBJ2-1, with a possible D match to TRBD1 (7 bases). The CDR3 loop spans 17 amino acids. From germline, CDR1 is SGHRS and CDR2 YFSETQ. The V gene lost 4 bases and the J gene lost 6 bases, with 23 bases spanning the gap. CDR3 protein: CASSQISRSQGGNEQFF. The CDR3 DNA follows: TGCGCCAGCAGCCAGATCAGCAGGAGTCAGGGGGGCAATGAGCAGTTCTTC.

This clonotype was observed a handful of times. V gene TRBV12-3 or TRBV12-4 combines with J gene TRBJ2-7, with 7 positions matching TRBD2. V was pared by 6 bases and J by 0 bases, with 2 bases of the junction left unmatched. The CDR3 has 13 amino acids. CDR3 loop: CASRSGGSYEQYF. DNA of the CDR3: TGTGCCAGCAGATCGGGGGGCTCCTACGAGCAGTACTTC.

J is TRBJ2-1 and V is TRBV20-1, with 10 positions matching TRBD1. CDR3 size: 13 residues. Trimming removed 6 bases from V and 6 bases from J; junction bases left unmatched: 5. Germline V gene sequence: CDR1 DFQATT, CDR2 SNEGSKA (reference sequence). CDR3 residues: CSAPRQGANEQFF. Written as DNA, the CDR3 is TGCAGTGCGCCTAGACAGGGGGCCAATGAGCAGTTCTTC.

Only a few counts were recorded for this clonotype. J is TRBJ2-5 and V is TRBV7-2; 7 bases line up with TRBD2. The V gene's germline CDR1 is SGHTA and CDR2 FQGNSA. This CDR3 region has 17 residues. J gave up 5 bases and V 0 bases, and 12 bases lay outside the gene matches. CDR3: CASSLAGVAGVQETQYF. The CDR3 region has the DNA TGTGCCAGCAGCTTAGCGGGGGTGGCGGGAGTGCAGGAGACCCAGTACTTC.

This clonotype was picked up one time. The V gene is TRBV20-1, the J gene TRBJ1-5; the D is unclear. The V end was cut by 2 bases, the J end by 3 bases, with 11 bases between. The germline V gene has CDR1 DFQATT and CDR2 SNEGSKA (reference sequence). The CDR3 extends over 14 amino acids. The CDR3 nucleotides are TGCAGTGCTAGAATGGATAAATTCAATCAGCCCCAGCATTTT. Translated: CSARMDKFNQPQHF.

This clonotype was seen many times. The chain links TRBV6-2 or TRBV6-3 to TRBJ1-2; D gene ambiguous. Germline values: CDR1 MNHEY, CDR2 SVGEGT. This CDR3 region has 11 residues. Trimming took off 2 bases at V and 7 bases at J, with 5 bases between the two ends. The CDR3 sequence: CASSYAVGYTF. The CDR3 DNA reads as TGTGCCAGCAGTTACGCGGTTGGCTACACCTTC.

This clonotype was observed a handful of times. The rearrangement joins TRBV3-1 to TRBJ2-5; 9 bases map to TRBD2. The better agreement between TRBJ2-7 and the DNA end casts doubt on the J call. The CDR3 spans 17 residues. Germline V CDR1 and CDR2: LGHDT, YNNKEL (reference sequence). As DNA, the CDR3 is TGTGCCAGCAGCCAAAATCGGCTAGCGGGAACCGCGTACGAGCAGTACTTC. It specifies CASSQNRLAGTAYEQYF.

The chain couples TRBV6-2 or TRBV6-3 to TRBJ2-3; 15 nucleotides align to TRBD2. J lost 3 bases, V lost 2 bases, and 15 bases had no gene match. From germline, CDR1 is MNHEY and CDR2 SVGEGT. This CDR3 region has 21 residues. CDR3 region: CASSYTGLAGGLVIGTDTQYF. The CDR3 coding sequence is TGTGCCAGCAGTTACACGGGACTAGCGGGAGGCCTTGTTATTGGGACAGATACGCAGTATTTT.

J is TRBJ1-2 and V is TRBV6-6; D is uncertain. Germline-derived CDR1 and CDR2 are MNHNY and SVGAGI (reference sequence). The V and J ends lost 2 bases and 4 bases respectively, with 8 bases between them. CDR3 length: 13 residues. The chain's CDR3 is CASSYKGRYGYTF. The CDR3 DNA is TGTGCCAGCAGTTACAAAGGGCGCTATGGCTACACCTTC.

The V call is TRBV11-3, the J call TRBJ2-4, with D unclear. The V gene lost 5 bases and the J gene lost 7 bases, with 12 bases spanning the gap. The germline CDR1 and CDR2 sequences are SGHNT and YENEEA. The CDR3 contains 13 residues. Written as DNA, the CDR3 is TGTGCCAGCAGCGTAGGAGCTCGGAACATTCAGTACTTC. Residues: CASSVGARNIQYF.

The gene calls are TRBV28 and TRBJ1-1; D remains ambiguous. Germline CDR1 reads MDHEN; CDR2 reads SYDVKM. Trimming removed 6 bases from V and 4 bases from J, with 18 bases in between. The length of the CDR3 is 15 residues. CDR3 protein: CASRPSGFRFTEAFF. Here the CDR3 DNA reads TGTGCCAGCAGACCGTCAGGTTTCCGATTCACTGAAGCTTTCTTT.

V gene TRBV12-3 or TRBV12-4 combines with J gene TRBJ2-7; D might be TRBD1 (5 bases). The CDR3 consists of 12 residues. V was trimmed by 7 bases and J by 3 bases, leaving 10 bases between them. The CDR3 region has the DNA TGTGCCAGCACCCAGGGTTTCTACGAGCAGTACTTC. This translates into CASTQGFYEQYF.

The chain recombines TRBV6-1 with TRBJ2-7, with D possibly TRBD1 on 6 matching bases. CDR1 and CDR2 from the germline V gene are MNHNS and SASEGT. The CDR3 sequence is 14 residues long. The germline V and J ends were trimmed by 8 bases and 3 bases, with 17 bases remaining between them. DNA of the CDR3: TGTGCCAGCGGTCTAGAGGGGGTCGGCTACGAGCAGTACTTC. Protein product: CASGLEGVGYEQYF.

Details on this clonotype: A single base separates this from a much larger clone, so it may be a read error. This CDR3 reads CASSPTGRDYVQYF. CDR3 in DNA: TGCGCCAGCAGCCCGACAGGGAGAGACTACGTGCAGTACTTC. The chain employs TRBV4-1 and TRBJ2-7, with TRBD1 matching 7 bases. Per germline, CDR1 MGHRA and CDR2 YSYEKL. The CDR3 totals 14 residues.

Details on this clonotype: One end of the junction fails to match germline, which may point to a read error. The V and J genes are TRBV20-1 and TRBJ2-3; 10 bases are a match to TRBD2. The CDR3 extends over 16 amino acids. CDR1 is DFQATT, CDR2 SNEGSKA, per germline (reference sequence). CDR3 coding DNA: TGCAGCGCTTACCCCGGGACTAGCGTGAATCGGGATATGCAGTATTTT. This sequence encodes CSAYPGTSVNRDMQYF.

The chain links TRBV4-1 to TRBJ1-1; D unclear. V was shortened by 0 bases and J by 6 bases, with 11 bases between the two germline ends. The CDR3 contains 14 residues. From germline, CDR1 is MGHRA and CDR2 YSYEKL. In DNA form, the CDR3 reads TGCGCCAGCAGCCAAGAAACCCAAATCGCTGAAGCTTTCTTT. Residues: CASSQETQIAEAFF.

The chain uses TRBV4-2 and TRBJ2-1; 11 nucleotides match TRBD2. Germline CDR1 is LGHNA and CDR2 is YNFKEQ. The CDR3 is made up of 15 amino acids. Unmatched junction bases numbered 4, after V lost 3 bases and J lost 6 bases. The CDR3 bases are TGTGCCAGCAGCCATCAGGGGACTAGCGGCAATGAGCAGTTCTTC. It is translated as CASSHQGTSGNEQFF.

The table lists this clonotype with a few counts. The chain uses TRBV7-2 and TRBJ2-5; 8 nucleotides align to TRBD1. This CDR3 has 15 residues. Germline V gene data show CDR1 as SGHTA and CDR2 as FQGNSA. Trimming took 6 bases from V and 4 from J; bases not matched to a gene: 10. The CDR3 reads CASSRAGGSGETQYF. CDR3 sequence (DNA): TGTGCCAGCAGTCGAGCAGGGGGCTCAGGAGAGACCCAGTACTTC.

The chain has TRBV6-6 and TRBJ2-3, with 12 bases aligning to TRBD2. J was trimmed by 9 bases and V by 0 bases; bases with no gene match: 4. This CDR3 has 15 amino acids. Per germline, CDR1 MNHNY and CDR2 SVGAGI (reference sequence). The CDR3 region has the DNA TGTGCCAGCAGTTACTCGATACTAGCGGGAGGAACGCAGTATTTT. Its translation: CASSYSILAGGTQYF.